This is a list of T cell receptor beta chains from one sample in a study of blood T cell repertoires in COVID-19. The data were produced by immunoSEQ multiplex PCR, yet TCRdb's version contains in-frame clones alone and is incomplete. The table includes just over 650,000 clones, approximately 90% detected once. The sequenced sample was peripheral blood. The source is a woman younger than 35 with acute or convalescent COVID-19. Both conserved end residues are part of each CDR3. Each record gives: clone size, V gene, D gene, J gene, CDR3 protein, CDR3 DNA. D genes are given only for firm matches. Size tells how often a clone was seen (once, few, many) or the class of an expanded clone, and some rows leave it out.

size: NA
V: TRBV21-1
D: NA
J: TRBJ1-2
CDR3: CASSKVSSDRDSGYTF
DNA: TGTGCCAGCAGCAAAGTTTCCTCGGACAGGGACTCTGGCTACACCTTC

size: NA
V: TRBV10-3
D: NA
J: TRBJ2-7
CDR3: CAISEWFQGRVMVDEQYF
DNA: TGTGCCATCAGTGAGTGGTTTCAGGGGAGGGTCATGGTGGACGAGCAGTACTTC

size: NA
V: TRBV5-1
D: NA
J: TRBJ1-4
CDR3: CASSLITGALSIF
DNA: TGCGCCAGCAGCTTGATCACGGGTGCCCTTTCGATTTTT

size: NA
V: TRBV27
D: TRBD2
J: TRBJ2-2
CDR3: CASSLSLPRRTSGDGTGELFF
DNA: TGTGCCAGCAGTTTATCCCTCCCGCGCCGGACTAGCGGGGATGGCACCGGGGAGCTGTTTTTT

size: NA
V: TRBV25-1
D: TRBD1
J: TRBJ1-2
CDR3: CASSELGGKTGYTF
DNA: TGTGCCAGCAGTGAATTAGGGGGCAAGACCGGCTACACCTTC

size: NA
V: TRBV28
D: TRBD1
J: TRBJ1-1
CDR3: CASSSWDSRNTEAFF
DNA: TGTGCCAGCAGTAGCTGGGACAGCAGGAACACTGAAGCTTTCTTT

size: NA
V: TRBV6-1
D: TRBD1
J: TRBJ1-2
CDR3: CASSERRGQGGSAGIYGYTF
DNA: TGTGCCAGCAGTGAACGTCGGGGGCAGGGGGGATCTGCGGGGATCTATGGCTACACCTTC

size: NA
V: TRBV2
D: NA
J: TRBJ1-1
CDR3: CASRYNTEAFF
DNA: TGTGCCAGCAGGTATAACACTGAAGCTTTCTTT

size: NA
V: TRBV9
D: NA
J: TRBJ1-1
CDR3: CASSGGLEAFF
DNA: TGTGCCAGCAGCGGGGGCTTAGAAGCTTTCTTT

size: NA
V: TRBV15
D: NA
J: TRBJ1-3
CDR3: CATSRPNSQVFSGNTIYF
DNA: TGTGCCACCAGCAGACCAAACTCACAGGTTTTTTCTGGAAACACCATATATTTT

size: NA
V: TRBV15
D: NA
J: TRBJ1-3
CDR3: CATSRGRGEVAGNTIYF
DNA: TGTGCCACCAGCAGAGGTCGGGGTGAAGTTGCTGGAAACACCATATATTTT

size: NA
V: TRBV4-1
D: NA
J: TRBJ1-2
CDR3: CASSQTGYGYTF
DNA: TGCGCCAGCAGCCAAACAGGGTATGGCTACACCTTC

size: NA
V: TRBV9
D: NA
J: TRBJ2-7
CDR3: CASSVGLGSSYEQYF
DNA: TGTGCCAGCAGCGTAGGTCTAGGCTCCTCCTACGAGCAGTACTTC

size: NA
V: TRBV3-1/TRBV3-2
D: NA
J: TRBJ2-3
CDR3: CASSQILGDTQYF
DNA: TGTGCCAGCAGCCAAATACTAGGGGATACGCAGTATTTT

size: NA
V: TRBV29-1
D: NA
J: TRBJ1-2
CDR3: CSVMRANYGYTF
DNA: TGCAGCGTGATGAGAGCTAACTATGGCTACACCTTC

size: few
V: TRBV30
D: NA
J: TRBJ1-4
CDR3: CAWRLMITGEKLFF
DNA: TGTGCCTGGAGGTTGATGATAACCGGTGAAAAACTGTTTTTT

size: NA
V: TRBV7-2
D: TRBD2
J: TRBJ2-4
CDR3: CASSLGLAVAKNIQYF
DNA: TGTGCCAGCAGCTTGGGACTAGCGGTAGCCAAAAACATTCAGTACTTC

size: NA
V: TRBV6-7
D: NA
J: TRBJ1-1
CDR3: CASNLKTGNTEAFF
DNA: TGTGCCAGCAATCTCAAAACAGGGAACACTGAAGCTTTCTTT

size: NA
V: TRBV5-1
D: TRBD1
J: TRBJ1-5
CDR3: CASSPGQGSYQPQHF
DNA: TGCGCCAGCAGCCCAGGACAGGGGAGTTATCAGCCCCAGCATTTT

size: NA
V: TRBV4-3
D: TRBD2
J: TRBJ2-1
CDR3: CASSHRLAASSYNEQFF
DNA: TGCGCCAGCAGCCACCGGCTAGCGGCGAGCTCCTACAATGAGCAGTTCTTC

size: once
V: TRBV4-1
D: NA
J: TRBJ2-5
CDR3: CASSQAPGTQYF
DNA: TGCGCCAGCAGCCAAGCCCCAGGGACCCAGTACTTC

size: NA
V: TRBV30
D: NA
J: TRBJ1-5
CDR3: CAWSDRQTNQPQHF
DNA: TGTGCCTGGAGTGATCGACAGACTAATCAGCCCCAGCATTTT

size: NA
V: TRBV2
D: NA
J: TRBJ2-7
CDR3: CASRQWAVEQYF
DNA: TGTGCCAGCAGACAATGGGCTGTCGAGCAGTACTTC

size: NA
V: TRBV24-1
D: TRBD1
J: TRBJ1-2
CDR3: CATSDQDRFHGYTF
DNA: TGTGCCACCAGTGACCAGGACAGGTTTCATGGCTACACCTTC

size: NA
V: TRBV29-1
D: TRBD1
J: TRBJ2-5
CDR3: CSVEDGRTGGSQETQYF
DNA: TGCAGCGTTGAAGATGGTAGGACAGGTGGTTCACAAGAGACCCAGTACTTC

size: NA
V: TRBV5-1
D: NA
J: TRBJ1-3
CDR3: CASSLGLQVSGNTIYF
DNA: TGCGCCAGCAGCTTGGGCCTACAGGTCTCTGGAAACACCATATATTTT

size: NA
V: TRBV5-1
D: NA
J: TRBJ1-2
CDR3: CASSSRGEVGYTF
DNA: TGCGCCAGCAGCTCCAGAGGGGAGGTTGGCTACACCTTC

size: NA
V: TRBV28
D: NA
J: TRBJ1-1
CDR3: CASRVTGGTEAFF
DNA: TGTGCCAGCAGAGTGACAGGTGGTACTGAAGCTTTCTTT

size: NA
V: TRBV25-1
D: TRBD2
J: TRBJ2-3
CDR3: CASSATSGITDTQYF
DNA: TGTGCCAGCAGTGCGACTAGCGGGATCACAGATACGCAGTATTTT

size: NA
V: TRBV19
D: NA
J: TRBJ1-1
CDR3: CASSLDRGAGTEAFF
DNA: TGTGCCAGTAGCCTCGATAGGGGCGCGGGGACTGAAGCTTTCTTT

size: NA
V: TRBV5-5
D: NA
J: TRBJ2-1
CDR3: CASSFTNYNEQFF
DNA: TGTGCCAGCAGCTTCACTAATTACAATGAGCAGTTCTTC

size: once
V: TRBV27
D: TRBD1
J: TRBJ1-4
CDR3: CASRRQGVNEKLFF
DNA: TGTGCCAGCAGACGCCAGGGGGTTAATGAAAAACTGTTTTTT

size: NA
V: TRBV27
D: NA
J: TRBJ1-5
CDR3: CASSGGNQPQHF
DNA: TGTGCCAGCAGCGGGGGCAATCAGCCCCAGCATTTT

size: NA
V: TRBV18
D: NA
J: TRBJ2-7
CDR3: CASSPPGHDEQYF
DNA: TGTGCCAGCTCACCACCGGGACACGACGAGCAGTACTTC

size: NA
V: TRBV7-9
D: TRBD1
J: TRBJ2-7
CDR3: CASSLATGGSYEQYF
DNA: TGTGCCAGCAGCTTAGCGACAGGGGGGTCCTACGAGCAGTACTTC

size: NA
V: TRBV4-1
D: NA
J: TRBJ1-2
CDR3: CASSRSKGFRVANYGYTF
DNA: TGCGCCAGCAGCCGGTCAAAGGGGTTCAGGGTAGCTAACTATGGCTACACCTTC

size: once
V: TRBV25-1
D: TRBD1
J: TRBJ1-5
CDR3: CASSGQGLDQPQHF
DNA: TGTGCCAGCAGTGGACAGGGATTGGATCAGCCCCAGCATTTT

size: NA
V: TRBV19
D: NA
J: TRBJ2-2
CDR3: CASFPATRPGPGELFF
DNA: TGTGCCAGTTTTCCGGCCACTCGGCCTGGGCCCGGGGAGCTGTTTTTT

size: NA
V: TRBV7-3
D: TRBD1
J: TRBJ2-2
CDR3: CASSPSGGSGTGELFF
DNA: TGTGCCAGCAGCCCCTCAGGGGGCTCAGGCACCGGGGAGCTGTTTTTT

size: once
V: TRBV21-1
D: NA
J: TRBJ1-5
CDR3: CATTGTGGYIHQPQHF
DNA: TGTGCCACCACCGGGACAGGGGGCTATATCCATCAGCCCCAGCATTTT

size: NA
V: TRBV7-2
D: TRBD1
J: TRBJ1-1
CDR3: CASSPNPGGFTEAFF
DNA: TGTGCCAGCAGCCCCAACCCAGGGGGCTTCACTGAAGCTTTCTTT

size: NA
V: TRBV5-1
D: TRBD1
J: TRBJ1-1
CDR3: CASSSRSGGGTEAFF
DNA: TGCGCCAGCAGCTCGCGGTCAGGGGGAGGCACTGAAGCTTTCTTT

size: NA
V: TRBV4-3
D: NA
J: TRBJ2-1
CDR3: CASSQDGPGGSYNEQFF
DNA: TGCGCCAGCAGCCAAGATGGGCCCGGGGGCTCCTACAATGAGCAGTTCTTC

size: NA
V: TRBV11-2
D: NA
J: TRBJ1-1
CDR3: CASSPGGMNTEAFF
DNA: TGTGCCAGCAGCCCCGGGGGTATGAACACTGAAGCTTTCTTT

size: NA
V: TRBV7-9
D: TRBD1
J: TRBJ2-7
CDR3: CASRFGTGVMLSYEQYF
DNA: TGTGCCAGCAGATTCGGGACAGGGGTCATGCTCTCCTACGAGCAGTACTTC

size: NA
V: TRBV6-5
D: NA
J: TRBJ2-3
CDR3: CASSYSGSTDTQYF
DNA: TGTGCCAGCAGCTATAGCGGAAGCACAGATACGCAGTATTTT

size: NA
V: TRBV29-1
D: NA
J: TRBJ2-7
CDR3: CSVVGVEGRDSYEQYF
DNA: TGCAGCGTTGTAGGAGTGGAGGGACGGGACTCCTACGAGCAGTACTTC

size: few
V: TRBV27
D: TRBD1
J: TRBJ1-1
CDR3: CASSLDRARGPTEAFF
DNA: TGTGCCAGCAGTCTCGATCGAGCAAGGGGGCCGACTGAAGCTTTCTTT

size: NA
V: TRBV30
D: TRBD2
J: TRBJ2-5
CDR3: CAWRGTTGRETQYF
DNA: TGTGCCTGGAGGGGGACTACTGGGAGGGAGACCCAGTACTTC

size: NA
V: TRBV7-6
D: TRBD2
J: TRBJ2-3
CDR3: CASGPRTSGDTQYF
DNA: TGTGCCAGCGGCCCGCGGACTAGCGGGGATACGCAGTATTTT

size: NA
V: TRBV7-2
D: NA
J: TRBJ2-7
CDR3: CASSLALTFGEQYF
DNA: TGTGCCAGCAGCTTAGCGTTGACATTTGGCGAGCAGTACTTC

size: NA
V: TRBV7-8
D: NA
J: TRBJ2-1
CDR3: CASGRAADNEQFF
DNA: TGTGCCAGCGGAAGGGCAGCGGACAATGAGCAGTTCTTC

size: NA
V: TRBV27
D: TRBD1
J: TRBJ1-5
CDR3: CASSTVGTGVQPQHF
DNA: TGTGCCAGCAGTACCGTCGGGACAGGGGTCCAGCCCCAGCATTTT

size: NA
V: TRBV6-4
D: NA
J: TRBJ1-1
CDR3: CASSRQASSGTEAFF
DNA: TGTGCCAGCAGTAGACAGGCCAGCTCGGGCACTGAAGCTTTCTTT

size: NA
V: TRBV5-1
D: NA
J: TRBJ1-1
CDR3: CASSLWERTEAFF
DNA: TGCGCCAGCAGCTTGTGGGAGAGGACTGAAGCTTTCTTT

size: once
V: TRBV19
D: NA
J: TRBJ2-7
CDR3: CATSSGQGYYEQYF
DNA: TGTGCCACCTCCAGTGGGCAGGGGTACTACGAGCAGTACTTC